These T cell receptor beta chains were read from a single sample in a study of quantifying T cell responses using KT2 cells. TCRdb recomputed calls from the UMI-ligation and nested PCR reads with MiXCR, one row per CDR3 protein. In the table there are tens of thousands of distinct CDR3 sequences, 11% of which are singletons. The sequenced sample was PBMCs spiked with cells of the T cell clone KT2. Receptors originate from a human donor. The CDR3 runs from the conserved cysteine through the conserved F or W.

v_gene,j_gene,CDR3aa
TRBV27,TRBJ2-3,CASRDHSTDTQYF
TRBV3-1,TRBJ2-5,CASSQRLAGGQETQYF
TRBV6-1,TRBJ1-5,CASSEKIGGGVAPQHF
TRBV14,TRBJ2-3,CASSPITLNGSDTQYF
TRBV7-9,TRBJ2-3,CASSSSGQNTDTQYF
TRBV6-5,TRBJ2-6,CASSYGTSGRSGANVLTF
TRBV27,TRBJ1-3,CASSNLGGLGNTIYF
TRBV29-1,TRBJ2-3,CSVVTSVVADTQYF
TRBV14,TRBJ2-7,CASSQGLAGVDEQYF
TRBV7-8,TRBJ1-3,CASTPVPGQALSGNTIYF
TRBV2,TRBJ1-1,CASSDPHVGTEAFF
TRBV2,TRBJ2-7,CANKGTGSYEQYF
TRBV5-1,TRBJ2-7,CASSFTVDSYEQYF
TRBV6-2/TRBV6-3,TRBJ2-3,CASRRTSGRSDTQYF
TRBV7-6,TRBJ1-2,CASSLGGGRNYGYTF
TRBV2,TRBJ2-2,CASSENWGGVKGHHTGELFF
TRBV19,TRBJ2-3,CASSLVGGRSSTDTQYF
TRBV20-1,TRBJ1-2,CSAPGQHYGYTF
TRBV7-6,TRBJ2-6,CASSLFRGGQAGANVLTF
TRBV4-2,TRBJ1-1,CASSQGGRGDEAFF